A selection of T cell receptor beta chains follows, all from one sample in a study of siplizumab effects on memory and regulatory T cells. Some clones are missing from TCRdb's copy, which holds only in-frame ones; the method was immunoSEQ multiplex PCR. The sample yields around 100,000 clones, 94% seen once. The sample was Tregs sorted from blood. The receptors stem from a human donor in good health. Both conserved end residues are part of each CDR3. D genes are given only for firm matches. Not every row has a clone size; where given, it reads once, few, many or a size class.

>TRBV5-4|.|TRBJ2-1|once
TGTGCCAGCAGCGGAGTGAGCTCCTACAATGAGCAGTTCTTC
CASSGVSSYNEQFF
>TRBV19|TRBD1|TRBJ2-2|.
TGTGCCAGTAGTATTAACAGGGGTGGCGGGGAGCTGTTTTTT
CASSINRGGGELFF
>TRBV7-9|TRBD2|TRBJ2-1|.
TGTGCCAGCAGTGCAGGGGGACTAGCGGAGCGAAGCTCCTACAATGAGCAGTTCTTC
CASSAGGLAERSSYNEQFF
>TRBV7-9|.|TRBJ1-2|.
TGTGCCAGCAGCTTAGGACCGGTTGCCTCTAACTATGGCTACACCTTC
CASSLGPVASNYGYTF
>TRBV19|TRBD1|TRBJ1-5|.
TGTGCCAGTAGTCGTCCCCGAGGACAGGGGGCGCGGGGCAATCAGCCCCAGCATTTT
CASSRPRGQGARGNQPQHF
>TRBV19|.|TRBJ1-4|.
TGTGCCAGTAGCCTAGGGACCCTTAATGAAAAACTGTTTTTT
CASSLGTLNEKLFF
>TRBV18|TRBD1|TRBJ1-2|.
TGTGCCAGCTCACCAATCGTCCAGGGGGGAGGCTACACCTTC
CASSPIVQGGGYTF
>TRBV25-1|TRBD1|TRBJ2-5|.
TGTGCCAGCAGTGAATTCGCAGGGGGCAGAGAGACCCAGTACTTC
CASSEFAGGRETQYF
>TRBV10-1|.|TRBJ2-5|.
TGCGCCAGCAGTCCCGGGGGCCGTGGGACCCAGTACTTC
CASSPGGRGTQYF
>TRBV5-1|.|TRBJ2-3|.
TGCGCCAGCAGCCTGGGACTTCGCACAGATACGCAGTATTTT
CASSLGLRTDTQYF
>TRBV14|.|TRBJ2-1|.
TGTGCCAGCAGCCTCAACATCGCCAGGGAAGCCTACAATGAGCAGTTCTTC
CASSLNIAREAYNEQFF
>TRBV5-1|.|TRBJ1-1|once
TGCGCCAGCAGCTATGGATACAGGGAGACTGAAGCTTTCTTT
CASSYGYRETEAFF
>TRBV6-1|.|TRBJ2-3|.
TGTGCCAGCAGCCGAAGGGGCGATCGTACGCAGTATTTT
CASSRRGDRTQYF
>TRBV29-1|.|TRBJ2-3|.
TGCAGCGGGCGCCGAGCGGGCACAGATACGCAGTATTTT
CSGRRAGTDTQYF
>TRBV7-6|.|TRBJ2-7|.
TGTGCCAGCAGCTTAGTCGGACAACCAGACCTAGCCAACGAGCAGTACTTC
CASSLVGQPDLANEQYF
>TRBV28|TRBD1|TRBJ2-7|.
TGTGCCAGCAGTTTAGCCGGGACAGGGAACCACGAGCAGTACTTC
CASSLAGTGNHEQYF
>TRBV9|TRBD1|TRBJ1-2|.
TGTGCCAGCAGCACTCGGACAGGAGCTAACTATGGCTACACCTTC
CASSTRTGANYGYTF
>TRBV28|.|TRBJ2-4|.
TGTGCCAGCAGTTCTTTGTCTGCTGGGGGAAACATTCAGTACTTC
CASSSLSAGGNIQYF
>TRBV7-6|.|TRBJ2-2|.
TGTGCCAGCAGCTCAGACCTGAACACCGGGGAGCTGTTTTTT
CASSSDLNTGELFF
>TRBV30|.|TRBJ1-5|.
TGTGCCTGGAGCCTCAGAGGAAATAGCAATCAGCCCCAGCATTTT
CAWSLRGNSNQPQHF
>TRBV4-1|.|TRBJ1-2|once
TGCGCCAGCAGCCCGCTGGGAGCAGAGAACTATGGCTACACCTTC
CASSPLGAENYGYTF
>TRBV18|TRBD1|TRBJ1-5|.
TGTGCCAGCTCACCAGACAGGGCCCAGCCCCAGCATTTT
CASSPDRAQPQHF
>TRBV6-1|.|TRBJ1-2|few
TGTGCCAGCCGCGGGGGAAACTATGGCTACACCTTC
CASRGGNYGYTF
>TRBV7-9|.|TRBJ2-3|.
TGTGCCAGCAGCTTGGGGGCTACAGGGTTCGGAGCAGATACGCAGTATTTT
CASSLGATGFGADTQYF
>TRBV11-2|.|TRBJ2-2|once
TGTGCCAGCAGCTTCGTGGGGCTTCTGAACACCGGGGAGCTGTTTTTT
CASSFVGLLNTGELFF
>TRBV11-2|TRBD2|TRBJ2-5|.
TGTGCCAGCAGCTTAGACCGGACTAGCGGGGAGACCCAGTACTTC
CASSLDRTSGETQYF
>TRBV28|.|TRBJ2-3|.
TGTGCCAGCAGCTACACAGATACGCAGTATTTT
CASSYTDTQYF
>TRBV28|.|TRBJ1-5|.
TGTGCCAGCAGTGGTTCGAAGGTGGGAGCGGTTAGCAATCAGCCCCAGCATTTT
CASSGSKVGAVSNQPQHF
>TRBV10-1|.|TRBJ2-3|.
TGCGCCAGCAGTGTTGGATCAGGCCCTACAGATACGCAGTATTTT
CASSVGSGPTDTQYF
>TRBV27|.|TRBJ2-7|.
TGTGCCAGCAGTCAAAGGACTTCCTACGAGCAGTACTTC
CASSQRTSYEQYF
>TRBV18|.|TRBJ1-5|.
TGTGCCAGCTCCCGGGCAGGGGGCAATCAGCCCCAGCATTTT
CASSRAGGNQPQHF
>TRBV18|TRBD2|TRBJ2-3|.
TGTGCCAGCTCACCACGACTAGCGGTTAGCACAGATACGCAGTATTTT
CASSPRLAVSTDTQYF
>TRBV25-1|.|TRBJ2-3|.
TGTGCCAGCCGTGGTTCCGGGACTACAGATACGCAGTATTTT
CASRGSGTTDTQYF
>TRBV5-5|.|TRBJ2-1|.
TGTGCCAGCAGCTTGGAGGCGGTTGACAATGAGCAGTTCTTC
CASSLEAVDNEQFF
>TRBV6-4|.|TRBJ2-1|.
TGTGCCGCTCATTTCACGTGGCGAATCTCCTACAATGAGCAGTTCTTC
CAAHFTWRISYNEQFF
>TRBV2|.|TRBJ1-6|.
TGTGCCAGCAGTCGCGTCGGGTCACCCCTCCACTTT
CASSRVGSPLHF
>TRBV10-3|.|TRBJ1-1|.
TGTGCCATCAGTGAGCCCCAAAGGGGACCCTTCAATTGGAACACTGAAGCTTTCTTT
CAISEPQRGPFNWNTEAFF
>TRBV2|.|TRBJ1-3|.
TGTGCCAGCAGGAGGGGACCGACTGCGTCCGGGGGCTTT
CASRRGPTASGGF
>TRBV6-6|.|TRBJ2-7|.
TGTGCCAGCAGTTACTCGGTTATAGACGAGCAGTACTTC
CASSYSVIDEQYF
>TRBV7-8|.|TRBJ1-3|.
TGTGCCAGCAGCTTACCGGGACGGCACTCTGGAAACACCATATATTTT
CASSLPGRHSGNTIYF
>TRBV28|.|TRBJ2-7|.
TGTGCCAGCAGTTTATCTGGGGCAGGGAGGGGGTACGAGCAGTACTTC
CASSLSGAGRGYEQYF
>TRBV5-1|TRBD2|TRBJ2-2|.
TGCGCCAGCAGACCGGGACTAGCGCGAAGATCCGGGGAGCTGTTTTTT
CASRPGLARRSGELFF
>TRBV6-5|.|TRBJ1-4|.
TGTGCCAGCAGTTACGCCAGCCCTAATGAAAAACTGTTTTTT
CASSYASPNEKLFF
>TRBV30|TRBD1|TRBJ1-6|.
TGTGCCTGGAGTCTTGGAGGGGGCTTTACCCCTTCACCCCTCCACTTT
CAWSLGGGFTPSPLHF
>TRBV28|.|TRBJ1-5|.
TGTGCCAGCAGTATAGCTACAGGGTTTTGGCCCCAGCATTTT
CASSIATGFWPQHF
>TRBV19|TRBD1|TRBJ2-7|.
TGTGCCAGTAGCCGGGGACAGTCCTACGAGCAGTACTTC
CASSRGQSYEQYF
>TRBV5-1|.|TRBJ1-4|.
TGCGCCAGCAGCTTGGGAGTGGGGGGTGAAAAACTGTTTTTT
CASSLGVGGEKLFF
>TRBV9|TRBD2|TRBJ2-1|few
TGTGCCAGCAGCGTAGCTCCATGGACTAGCAATGAGCAGTTCTTC
CASSVAPWTSNEQFF
>TRBV7-9|.|TRBJ2-3|.
TGTGCCAGCAGCTTAGACCAACAGGGACGCGGCGATACGCAGTATTTT
CASSLDQQGRGDTQYF
>TRBV11-3|.|TRBJ2-1|.
TGTGCCAGCAGCTTAGAGTCCTACAATGAGCAGTTCTTC
CASSLESYNEQFF
>TRBV11-3|TRBD1|TRBJ2-1|.
TGTGCCAGCAGCCACCGGGACAGGCTTGGCAATGAGCAGTTCTTC
CASSHRDRLGNEQFF
>TRBV28|.|TRBJ2-5|once
TGTGCCAGCAGTCCCTACCCGCCGGTGACCCAGTACTTC
CASSPYPPVTQYF
>TRBV6-1|TRBD1|TRBJ1-3|.
TGTGCCAGCATTCGGATACAGGGGGCTGGAAACACCATATATTTT
CASIRIQGAGNTIYF
>TRBV11-2|TRBD1|TRBJ1-2|.
TGTGCCAGCAGCTTAGTGGCCACAGGGGGCTATGGCTACACCTTC
CASSLVATGGYGYTF
>TRBV5-4|TRBD2|TRBJ2-2|.
TGTGCCAGCAGCTCACCAGCGGGAGGGCGGGCCGGGGAGCTGTTTTTT
CASSSPAGGRAGELFF
>TRBV7-9|.|TRBJ1-5|.
TGTGCCAGCAGCTCAGGCCCCGACAATCAGCCCCAGCATTTT
CASSSGPDNQPQHF
>TRBV5-6|.|TRBJ2-1|.
TGTGCCAGCAGCTTGTTACAAATAGCAGGGGCATACAATGAGCAGTTCTTC
CASSLLQIAGAYNEQFF
>TRBV14|.|TRBJ2-7|.
TGTGCCAGCAGCCGAACAGGGAGCTACGAGCAGTACTTC
CASSRTGSYEQYF
>TRBV18|TRBD2|TRBJ2-3|.
TGTGCCAGCTCGCTGGCCGGGACTAGCGCCACAGATACGCAGTATTTT
CASSLAGTSATDTQYF